The 3 T cell receptor beta chains presented below share a single source sample, sequenced in a study of T cell repertoires in cytomegalovirus infection. TCRdb re-derived calls from the reads in MiXCR, one entry per CDR3 protein. The sample carries around 170,000 distinct CDR3 sequences, roughly 18% recorded once. Sequencing was performed on CD8+ T cells from PBMCs. The receptor source for this set is a human donor in good health (CMV status not recorded). Some clones in this sample may be carry-over from other donors' samples.

The chain recombines TRBV4-1 with TRBJ2-1; D not certain. The V gene lost 1 base and the J gene lost 9 bases, with 13 bases spanning the gap. Germline V gene lookup returns CDR1 MGHRA and CDR2 YSYEKL. The CDR3 contains 14 residues. The CDR3 coding sequence is TGCGCCAGCAGCCAAGTAAGCCAGGCTCCTGAGCAGTTCTTC. Protein: CASSQVSQAPEQFF.

This clonotype was counted only a few times. The chain is built from TRBV11-3 and TRBJ2-5, with a weak D call TRBD2 (6 bases). The CDR3 length is 16 residues. Between the trimmed V and J ends, which lost 1 base and 3 bases, there was a span of 15 bases. CDR1 and CDR2 from the germline V gene are SGHNT and YENEEA. The CDR3 nucleotides read TGTGCCAGCAGCTTAGCCGGCGGGGACCCAAAAGAGACCCAGTACTTC. Translation gives CASSLAGGDPKETQYF. The full variable domain, in which reference TRBV11-3 and TRBJ2-5 provide the parts outside the CDR3, is EAGVVQSPRYKIIEKKQPVAFWCNPISGHNTLYWYLQNLGQGPELLIRYENEEAVDDSQLPKDRFSAERLKGVDSTLKIQPAELGDSAVYLCASSLAGGDPKETQYFGPGTRLLVL.

The chain joins TRBV7-2 to TRBJ2-3; no reliable D call. The CDR3 covers 14 residues. With 1 base removed from V and 6 bases from J, the gap between germline ends came to 11 bases. CDR1 SGHTA and CDR2 FQGNSA come from the germline V gene. The CDR3 DNA reads as TGTGCCAGCAGCTTAGAGGGTAGCTTCGATACGCAGTATTTT. It is translated as CASSLEGSFDTQYF.